This T cell receptor (beta chain) was sequenced during a study of metastatic and nonmetastatic thyroid tumors. Turning to the study itself: Thyroid patients, malignant and benign, had repertoires compared across blood and tumor or nodule tissue. Notes on the study in general: Versus benign nodules, malignant thyroid tumors reportedly had significantly higher TCR beta diversity, in blood and tumor.

Thyroid surgery was performed in patients who had received no treatment beforehand. This clone is medium-sized (0.01 to 0.1%) in the sample. Its antigen is as yet unknown. Authors' processing steps: What underpinned the distant-metastasis classifier for papillary thyroid cancer was the set of CDR3 differences across clinicopathological groups. TCRdb re-called the PCR reads through MiXCR. TCRdb assigned the V and J calls; the authors' analysis was not used. This sample carries some 90,000 clones, about 9.1% of them seen once, and the ten largest clones take 8.8%. The V and J ends lost 0 bases and 1 base respectively, with 13 bases between them. The CDR3 has 16 residues. Per the germline V gene, CDR1 is MNHNS and CDR2 is SASEGT.

Sequencing was performed on blood. This chain joins TRBV6-1 and TRBJ2-7; no reliable D call. This clonotype originated in a female donor with papillary thyroid cancer or a benign thyroid nodule (not recorded which). Some clones in this sample may be carry-over from other donors' samples. CDR3 in DNA: TGTGCCAGCAGTGAAGCATCAGGAGACACGTCCTACGAGCAGTACTTC. It is translated as CASSEASGDTSYEQYF.